These 21 T cell receptor beta chains came from one sample sequenced in a study of Ad26.COV2.S vaccination and SARS-CoV-2 variants. Stated treatment: about 20 received Ad26.COV2.S at low or high dose, single or two shots; about five received placebo; per-sample allocation not given. Repertoires come from day 63 after the first vaccine or placebo injection. Here immunoSEQ multiplex PCR was the method, and the copy in TCRdb shows in-frame clones only, minus some. The data contain some 390,000 clones, approximately 89% of them singletons. The sequences come from peripheral blood, collected in a trial of Ad26.COV2.S vaccine versus placebo. These receptors originate from a person aged 18-60 years who received the Ad26.COV2.S COVID-19 vaccine or a placebo.

V is TRBV6-1 and J is TRBJ2-7; tentative D call: TRBD2 (5 bases). V shed 4 bases and J shed 0 bases, with 16 bases lying between them. Germline-derived CDR1 and CDR2 are MNHNS and SASEGT. This CDR3 contains 16 residues. CDR3 protein: CASSVRAADPSYEQYF. CDR3 nucleotides: TGTGCCAGCAGTGTCAGAGCAGCGGACCCCTCCTACGAGCAGTACTTC.

On this clone: This same CDR3 is encoded by further DNA sequences in the sample. The chain couples TRBV5-1 to TRBJ2-7, with 11 bases that match TRBD1. Germline V gene sequence: CDR1 SGHRS, CDR2 YFSETQ. The CDR3 contains 15 residues. Losses at the gene ends were 1 base for V and 3 bases for J; bases not matched to a gene: 3. The CDR3 coding sequence is TGCGCCAGCAGCTTGAAAGGGACAGGGGGCTACGAGCAGTACTTC. This codes for CASSLKGTGGYEQYF. Variable domain in full (rest from reference TRBV5-1 and TRBJ2-7): KAGVTQTPRYLIKTRGQQVTLSCSPISGHRSVSWYQQTPGQGLQFLFEYFSETQRNKGNFPGRFSGRQFSNSRSEMNVSTLELGDSALYLCASSLKGTGGYEQYFGPGTRLTVT.

This sequence joins TRBV9 and TRBJ2-2; D gene uncertain. This CDR3 spans 16 amino acids. Germline loops: CDR1 SGDLS, CDR2 YYNGEE. V lost 1 base and J lost 2, with 12 bases in between. The CDR3 is CASSVYWQINTGELFF. The CDR3 DNA sequence: TGTGCCAGCAGCGTATATTGGCAGATTAACACCGGGGAGCTGTTTTTT.

The chain joins TRBV10-3 to TRBJ2-7; 8 bases map to TRBD1. Germline loops: CDR1 ENHRY, CDR2 SYGVKD. V lost 3 bases and J lost 5; bases outside the gene matches: 3. The CDR3 spans 13 residues. The CDR3 loop is CAISEGQGDEQYF. CDR3 sequence (DNA): TGTGCCATCAGTGAAGGACAGGGAGACGAGCAGTACTTC.

In this sample, this clone turned up once. The rearrangement joins TRBV5-4 to TRBJ1-2; D possibly corresponds to TRBD1 (6 bases). V was trimmed by 0 bases and J by 7 bases, leaving 13 bases between them. CDR1 and CDR2 from the germline V gene are SGHNT and YYREEE (reference sequence). The CDR3 consists of 14 residues. The CDR3 region has the DNA TGTGCCAGCAGCTTGGCCGTAAGGGGGATTGGCTACACCTTC. The encoded protein is CASSLAVRGIGYTF.

This chain joins TRBV27 and TRBJ2-7; weak D call: TRBD1 (6 bases). The CDR3 is made up of 14 amino acids. V lost 3 bases to trimming and J lost 4 bases, with 13 bases between them. Germline V gene data show CDR1 as MNHEY and CDR2 as SMNVEV (reference sequence). This CDR3 reads CASSFWTEIYEQYF. The DNA of the CDR3 is TGTGCCAGCAGTTTCTGGACAGAAATTTACGAGCAGTACTTC.

DNA for the CDR3: TGCGCCAGCAGCCAAGAAGCGGGAGCGGAGACCCAGTACTTC. Translation gives CASSQEAGAETQYF. This chain connects TRBV4-3 to TRBJ2-5; 8 bases are shared with TRBD2. The CDR3 has 14 residues. CDR1 is LGHNA and CDR2 is YSLEER in the germline V gene. J lost 5 bases, V lost 0 bases, and 2 bases had no gene match.

V gene TRBV19 combines with J gene TRBJ2-1; TRBD1 matches at 9 bases. Germline CDR1 reads LNHDA; CDR2 reads SQIVND (reference sequence). This CDR3 has 15 residues. With 7 bases clipped from V and 7 bases from J, the junction kept 11 bases outside the gene matches. CDR3: CASTPSRDRANEQFF. CDR3 DNA sequence: TGTGCCAGTACCCCTTCCCGGGACAGGGCGAATGAGCAGTTCTTC.

This clone has a single count. The CDR3 sequence: CASSFDGNTEAFF. CDR3 nucleotides: TGTGCCAGCAGCTTCGACGGGAACACTGAAGCTTTCTTT. The rearrangement joins TRBV25-1 to TRBJ1-1; D not certain. The CDR3 is 13 amino acids. The germline gives CDR1 MGHDK, CDR2 SYGVNS. Trimming pared 6 bases from V and 1 base from J, leaving 9 bases between.

The chain carries TRBV7-2 and TRBJ1-1; TRBD1 might be the D (6 bases). V was trimmed by 5 bases and J by 4 bases, leaving 14 bases between them. CDR1 is SGHTA, CDR2 FQGNSA, per germline. The CDR3 is 14 residues long. The CDR3 sequence: CASSLKGGTTEAFF. CDR3 sequence (DNA): TGTGCCAGCAGCCTGAAAGGGGGGACCACTGAAGCTTTCTTT.

This clone has a single count. This chain uses TRBV9 with TRBJ1-2; possible D gene TRBD1, 6 bases. Deletions cut 3 bases from V and 8 bases from J, with 17 bases between. CDR3 length: 14 amino acids. The germline gives CDR1 SGDLS, CDR2 YYNGEE. The CDR3 DNA follows: TGTGCCAGCAGCGCCCAAACACAGGGAGAGGGCTACACCTTC. It specifies CASSAQTQGEGYTF.

The rearrangement links TRBV18 to TRBJ1-6; D is ambiguous. This CDR3 region has 15 residues. V was clipped by 3 bases and J by 5 bases, with 11 bases between them. The V gene's germline CDR1 is KGHSH and CDR2 LQKENI. This chain's CDR3 is CASSPPGGNNSPLHF. DNA of the CDR3: TGTGCCAGCTCACCCCCCGGCGGAAATAATTCACCCCTCCACTTT.

The genes are TRBV4-1 and TRBJ2-1, with 9 nucleotides matching TRBD2. The CDR3 loop spans 16 amino acids. V gave up 5 bases and J gave up 5 bases; unmatched junction bases: 10. Looked up from germline, CDR1 is MGHRA and CDR2 is YSYEKL. CDR3 bases: TGCGCCAGCAGCTATTCCGCGGGACTAGCTGACAATGAGCAGTTCTTC. Translating it yields CASSYSAGLADNEQFF.

The rearrangement uses TRBV7-3 and TRBJ2-1; no clear D. Looked up from germline, CDR1 is SGHTA and CDR2 is FQGTGA. Trimming shortened V by 0 bases and J by 0 bases, and 9 bases separated the two germline ends. The CDR3 is 16 residues long. In DNA, the CDR3 is TGTGCCAGCAGCTTAACAACAGCGTCCTCCTACAATGAGCAGTTCTTC. It specifies CASSLTTASSYNEQFF.

This clone was seen only once. The chain couples TRBV5-1 to TRBJ2-1; 9 positions agree with TRBD1. Germline CDR1 SGHRS, CDR2 YFSETQ. With 3 bases clipped from V and 5 bases from J, the junction kept 3 bases outside the gene matches. CDR3 length: 14 residues. CDR3 region: CASSSDRGDNEQFF. CDR3 sequence (DNA): TGCGCCAGCAGCTCGGACAGGGGTGACAATGAGCAGTTCTTC.

This chain links TRBV28 with TRBJ1-1, with 8 positions matching TRBD1. The length of the CDR3 is 16 residues. Looked up from germline, CDR1 is MDHEN and CDR2 is SYDVKM. V gave up 6 bases and J gave up 1 base; unmatched junction bases: 10. The CDR3 coding sequence is TGTGCCAGCAGCCGCCAACCCGGGACAGGGAACACTGAAGCTTTCTTT. This encodes CASSRQPGTGNTEAFF.

This clone was seen once. The chain carries TRBV7-9 and TRBJ2-2, with 9 bases matching TRBD2. The CDR3 extends over 16 amino acids. CDR1 and CDR2 from the germline V gene are SEHNR and FQNEAQ (reference sequence). V shed 3 bases and J 4 bases; nucleotides not matched to a gene: 6. The CDR3 DNA reads as TGTGCCAGCAGCTTTTGGCGGGAGGGCGGCACCGGGGAGCTGTTTTTT. Translation: CASSFWREGGTGELFF. The full variable domain, in which reference TRBV7-9 and TRBJ2-2 provide the parts outside the CDR3, is DTGVSQNPRHKITKRGQNVTFRCDPISEHNRLYWYRQTLGQGPEFLTYFQNEAQLEKSRLLSDRFSAERPKGSFSTLEIQRTEQGDSAMYLCASSFWREGGTGELFFGEGSRLTVL.

The V and J genes are TRBV7-2 and TRBJ1-1, with a weak D call TRBD1 (5 bases). V lost 1 base and J 6 bases, leaving 9 bases between the germline ends. This CDR3 has 13 residues. Germline values: CDR1 SGHTA, CDR2 FQGNSA. The CDR3 region is CASSLEGSAEAFF. The CDR3 DNA reads TGTGCCAGCAGCTTAGAGGGGTCGGCTGAAGCTTTCTTT.

The chain recombines TRBV5-4 with TRBJ2-2, with D unclear. Germline V gene lookup returns CDR1 SGHNT and CDR2 YYREEE (reference sequence). The CDR3 is made up of 12 amino acids. V gave up 4 bases and J gave up 8 bases, with 9 bases separating them. CDR3 in DNA: TGTGCCAGCAGCCCGCCACGGGGGGAGCTGTTTTTT. It codes for CASSPPRGELFF.

The chain has TRBV6-5 and TRBJ2-7, with a tentative D call TRBD1 (6 bases). The CDR3 length is 14 residues. The V and J ends lost 0 bases and 4 bases respectively, with 10 bases between them. Germline lookup yields CDR1 MNHEY and CDR2 SVGAGI. The CDR3 sequence: CASSYSRGIYEQYF. CDR3 bases: TGTGCCAGCAGTTACTCGAGGGGGATTTACGAGCAGTACTTC.

V gene TRBV6-5 combines with J gene TRBJ1-4; D call uncertain. The CDR3 has 14 residues. Between the trimmed V and J ends, which lost 3 bases and 10 bases, there was a span of 15 bases. The germline V gene encodes CDR1 MNHEY and CDR2 SVGAGI. CDR3 bases: TGTGCCAGCAGTTATAATTACAAAACTGGAAAACTGTTTTTT. This translates into CASSYNYKTGKLFF.